This passage covers 22 T cell receptor beta chains from one sample sequenced in a study of shared clonotypes between healthy human individuals. TCRdb keeps only in-frame clones here, not all; method: immunoSEQ multiplex PCR. The table records around 2.3 million clones, approximately 96% of them present only once. The sample taken for sequencing was naive CD4+ T cells sorted from blood. The subset here: CD45RA+ positively selected. Receptors originate from a man between 18 and 35 years old in good health.

The chain has TRBV19 and TRBJ2-7; D tentatively reads TRBD1 or TRBD2 (6 bases each). Germline values: CDR1 LNHDA, CDR2 SQIVND (reference sequence). Trimming cost V 3 bases and J 5 bases, with 17 bases left between them. This CDR3 is 15 amino acids long. CDR3 coding DNA: TGTGCCAGTAGTATCGTTTCGGGGGCCAAAAACGAGCAGTACTTC. Encoded protein: CASSIVSGAKNEQYF.

The chain joins TRBV7-9 to TRBJ2-1; no clear D gene. This CDR3 contains 14 residues. V dropped 4 bases and J dropped 9 bases, with 16 bases sitting between them. Germline CDR1 reads SEHNR; CDR2 reads FQNEAQ (reference sequence). This CDR3 is CASSSPWALTEQFF. Here the CDR3 DNA reads TGTGCCAGCAGCTCCCCCTGGGCTTTAACTGAGCAGTTCTTC.

The chain couples TRBV6-1 to TRBJ1-2; D not certain. The V gene's germline CDR1 is MNHNS and CDR2 SASEGT. This CDR3 spans 15 amino acids. Trimming removed 2 bases at V and 0 bases at J, with 10 bases between. CDR3 sequence (DNA): TGTGCCAGCAGTGAACAAACAGCCTCTAACTATGGCTACACCTTC. This translates into CASSEQTASNYGYTF.

V usage is TRBV10-3 and J usage is TRBJ1-1, with TRBD1 matching 9 bases. CDR1 ENHRY and CDR2 SYGVKD come from the germline V gene. Trimming cost V 6 bases and J 4 bases; bases outside gene matches: 6. The CDR3 runs to 14 residues. CDR3 in amino acids: CAIRGTGGGTEAFF. For the CDR3, the DNA is TGTGCCATCAGGGGCACAGGGGGCGGCACTGAAGCTTTCTTT.

The chain is built from TRBV7-9 and TRBJ2-2; possible D gene TRBD2, 5 bases. Trimming shortened V by 4 bases and J by 5 bases, and 14 bases separated the two germline ends. The germline V gene has CDR1 SEHNR and CDR2 FQNEAQ (reference sequence). The CDR3 consists of 15 residues. CDR3 DNA: TGTGCCAGCAGCTCCTTGGTGAGGGTTACCGGGGAGCTGTTTTTT. As protein: CASSSLVRVTGELFF.

The chain combines TRBV27 with TRBJ2-7, with TRBD2 matching 12 bases. V lost 2 bases, J lost 6 bases, and 11 bases stayed unmatched. Germline V gives CDR1 MNHEY, CDR2 SMNVEV (reference sequence). CDR3 length: 17 amino acids. The CDR3 loop is CASSLVLAGGPSGEQYF. CDR3 nucleotide sequence: TGTGCCAGCAGTTTAGTGCTAGCGGGAGGGCCCTCGGGCGAGCAGTACTTC.

The V and J genes are TRBV2 and TRBJ1-1, with a possible D match to TRBD1 (5 bases). Per the germline V gene, CDR1 is SNHLY and CDR2 is FYNNEI. Trimming left V 7 bases short and J 0 bases short, with 18 bases between. The CDR3 runs to 16 residues. CDR3 in DNA: TGTGCCAGCATTCCTTTCCAGACAGTCATGAACACTGAAGCTTTCTTT. It yields the protein CASIPFQTVMNTEAFF.

This clone is a singleton in its sample. This chain links TRBV5-1 with TRBJ1-3; TRBD1 aligns across 7 bases. Germline assignment: CDR1 SGHRS and CDR2 YFSETQ. V lost 0 bases to trimming and J lost 2 bases; unmatched junction nucleotides: 5. The CDR3 has 16 amino acids. The CDR3 DNA is TGCGCCAGCAGCTTGGGACAGGGAAAGGCTGGAAACACCATATATTTT. Protein: CASSLGQGKAGNTIYF.

This chain uses TRBV10-3 with TRBJ2-1, with a weak D call TRBD1 (5 bases). The germline CDR1 and CDR2 sequences are ENHRY and SYGVKD. Trimming stripped 10 bases from V and 8 bases from J, with 9 bases between. The CDR3 has 10 residues. The CDR3 sequence: CATGRDEQFF. The DNA of the CDR3 is TGTGCCACCGGCAGGGATGAGCAGTTCTTC.

A word on this clone: The same CDR3 is also encoded by other DNA sequences in this sample. The chain combines TRBV5-4 with TRBJ2-1; D may be TRBD1 (7 bases). The CDR3 sequence is 13 residues long. V was shortened by 2 bases and J by 8 bases, with 11 bases between the two germline ends. Per germline, CDR1 SGHNT and CDR2 YYREEE (reference sequence). The CDR3 here is CASSLGRGDEQFF. The CDR3 DNA reads TGTGCCAGCAGCTTAGGCAGGGGGGATGAGCAGTTCTTC.

The chain employs TRBV28 and TRBJ1-1, with TRBD1 identical over 8 bases. Germline V gene lookup returns CDR1 MDHEN and CDR2 SYDVKM. With V trimmed by 5 bases and J by 6 bases, 8 bases remained unmatched. CDR3 length: 14 amino acids. The CDR3 DNA follows: TGTGCCAGCAGTCATGGACAGGGAAGTTCTGAAGCTTTCTTT. Amino acids: CASSHGQGSSEAFF.

The chain carries TRBV7-2 and TRBJ2-7; 7 nucleotides align to TRBD1. Germline assignment: CDR1 SGHTA and CDR2 FQGNSA. Trimming took 1 base from V and 6 from J; bases not matched to a gene: 6. This CDR3 is 14 amino acids long. CDR3 nucleotides: TGTGCCAGCAGCTTAGGACAGGGAAGACGCGAGCAGTACTTC. This sequence encodes CASSLGQGRREQYF.

The V call is TRBV6-1, the J call TRBJ1-3, with D perhaps matching TRBD1 (5 bases). Trimming stripped 8 bases from V and 2 bases from J, with 13 bases between. This CDR3 is 14 amino acids long. Germline-derived CDR1 and CDR2 are MNHNS and SASEGT. CDR3: CASLDSFTGNTIYF. CDR3 coding DNA: TGTGCCAGCTTAGACAGCTTTACTGGAAACACCATATATTTT.

This clone was observed once. The V and J genes are TRBV5-4 and TRBJ2-5; 10 bases are a match to TRBD2. With 4 bases clipped from V and 1 base from J, the junction kept 4 bases outside the gene matches. CDR3 size: 15 residues. Germline CDR1 is SGHNT and CDR2 is YYREEE (reference sequence). The CDR3 loop is CASSPSGSRQETQYF. Written as DNA, the CDR3 is TGTGCCAGCAGCCCTAGCGGGAGTCGCCAAGAGACCCAGTACTTC.

The chain recombines TRBV10-3 with TRBJ2-7; weak D call: TRBD1 (6 bases). Germline CDR1 ENHRY, CDR2 SYGVKD. The CDR3 is made up of 16 amino acids. V was shortened by 2 bases and J by 4 bases, with 18 bases between the two germline ends. CDR3 in DNA: TGTGCCATCAGTGAGGGGAACTCCGGGACAATATACGAGCAGTACTTC. It yields the protein CAISEGNSGTIYEQYF.

V gene TRBV5-1 combines with J gene TRBJ1-1; D is uncertain. Trimming cost V 3 bases and J 1 base, with 10 bases left between them. The CDR3 runs to 14 residues. Looked up from germline, CDR1 is SGHRS and CDR2 is YFSETQ. CDR3 protein: CASSSGMGNTEAFF. The CDR3 DNA reads TGCGCCAGCAGCTCTGGGATGGGGAACACTGAAGCTTTCTTT.

The chain uses TRBV7-2 and TRBJ2-5; 10 nucleotides align to TRBD1. Germline V CDR1 and CDR2: SGHTA, FQGNSA. The CDR3 spans 16 residues. J gave up 4 bases and V 3 bases, and 8 bases lay outside the gene matches. The CDR3 DNA is TGTGCCAGCAGCTTGGCGGGACAGGGGATAGGAGAGACCCAGTACTTC. Its protein is CASSLAGQGIGETQYF.

This clone was seen once. V and J are TRBV30 and TRBJ2-3; D ambiguous. The germline gives CDR1 GTSNPN, CDR2 SVGIG (reference sequence). CDR3 length equals 12 residues. Trimming cost V 5 bases and J 5 bases, with 11 bases left between them. The CDR3 DNA reads as TGTGCCTGGTGTTCTGTACTAGATACGCAGTATTTT. Its translation is CAWCSVLDTQYF.

The V gene is TRBV6-6, the J gene TRBJ2-1; 11 nucleotides agree with TRBD2. The CDR3 loop spans 15 amino acids. Germline assignment: CDR1 MNHNY and CDR2 SVGAGI (reference sequence). The V segment lost 7 bases and the J segment 6 bases; nucleotides outside the gene matches: 8. As DNA, the CDR3 is TGTGCCAGCACGATAGCGGGAGGGCAACCCAATGAGCAGTTCTTC. Its protein is CASTIAGGQPNEQFF.

To note about this clone: Distinct nucleotide sequences in the sample also encode this CDR3. The chain recombines TRBV10-3 with TRBJ2-5; D is undetermined. V gave up 4 bases and J gave up 0 bases, with 3 bases separating them. Germline loops: CDR1 ENHRY, CDR2 SYGVKD. The CDR3 has 12 amino acids. The CDR3 reads CAISGYQETQYF. Here the CDR3 DNA reads TGTGCCATCAGTGGGTACCAAGAGACCCAGTACTTC.

The J gene is TRBJ1-3, the V gene TRBV28; D remains unclear. Deletions cut 1 base from V and 4 bases from J, with 8 bases between. Per the germline V gene, CDR1 is MDHEN and CDR2 is SYDVKM. The CDR3 sequence is 14 residues long. The CDR3 loop is CASSLYAQGNTIYF. CDR3 DNA: TGTGCCAGCAGTTTATATGCGCAGGGAAACACCATATATTTT.

The chain carries TRBV7-2 and TRBJ1-2; D perhaps matches TRBD1 (6 bases). This CDR3 has 19 amino acids. In germline, CDR1 is SGHTA, CDR2 FQGNSA. V was shortened by 4 bases and J by 0 bases, with 24 bases between the two germline ends. This chain's CDR3 is CASSSPLRTDPYTNYGYTF. The CDR3, as DNA: TGTGCCAGCAGCTCCCCCCTTCGGACAGATCCCTATACTAACTATGGCTACACCTTC. Filled out from reference TRBV7-2 and TRBJ1-2, the complete variable domain reads GAGVSQSPSNKVTEKGKDVELRCDPISGHTALYWYRQSLGQGLEFLIYFQGNSAPDKSGLPSDRFSAERTGGSVSTLTIQRTQQEDSAVYLCASSSPLRTDPYTNYGYTFGSGTRLTVV.